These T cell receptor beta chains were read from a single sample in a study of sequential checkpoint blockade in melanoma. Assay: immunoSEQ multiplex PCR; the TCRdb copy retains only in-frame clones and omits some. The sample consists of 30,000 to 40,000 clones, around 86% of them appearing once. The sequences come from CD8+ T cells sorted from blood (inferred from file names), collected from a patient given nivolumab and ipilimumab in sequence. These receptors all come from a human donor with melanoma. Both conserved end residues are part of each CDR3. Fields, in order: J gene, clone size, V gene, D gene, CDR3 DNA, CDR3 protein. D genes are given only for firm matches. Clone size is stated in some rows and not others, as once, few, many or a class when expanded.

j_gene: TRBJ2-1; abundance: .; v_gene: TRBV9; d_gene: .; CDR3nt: TGTGCCAGCAGCTTCTATCAGGGGTACAATGAGCAGTTCTTC; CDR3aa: CASSFYQGYNEQFF
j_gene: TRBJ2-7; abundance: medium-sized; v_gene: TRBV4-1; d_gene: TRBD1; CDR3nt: TGCGCCAGCAGCCTGAGTAAGGGGGCGAACGAGCAGTACTTC; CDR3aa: CASSLSKGANEQYF
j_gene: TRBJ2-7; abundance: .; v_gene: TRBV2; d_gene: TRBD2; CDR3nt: TGTGCCAATAAGCGGGAGGGAGGCGAGCAGTACTTC; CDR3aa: CANKREGGEQYF
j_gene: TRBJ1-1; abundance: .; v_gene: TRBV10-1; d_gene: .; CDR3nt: TGCGCCAGCAGTGAGCCGCCTTCAGCGTCGGCGAACACTGAAGCTTTCTTT; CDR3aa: CASSEPPSASANTEAFF
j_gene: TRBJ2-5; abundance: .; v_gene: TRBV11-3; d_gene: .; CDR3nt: TGTGCCAGCAGTCCGTGGGCCACCGAACAAGAGACCCAGTACTTC; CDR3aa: CASSPWATEQETQYF
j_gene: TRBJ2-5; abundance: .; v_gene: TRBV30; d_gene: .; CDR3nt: TGTGCCTGGAGTGTAGGTAGTACAGCCCAAGAGACCCAGTACTTC; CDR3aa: CAWSVGSTAQETQYF
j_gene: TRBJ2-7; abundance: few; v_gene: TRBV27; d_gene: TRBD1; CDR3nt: TGTGCCAGCAGTTTAAAGGGGGCTTCCTACGAGCAGTACTTC; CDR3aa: CASSLKGASYEQYF
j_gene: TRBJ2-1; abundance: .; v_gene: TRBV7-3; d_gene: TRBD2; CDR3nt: TGTGCCAGCAGCTTCCTAGCGGGAGTAAGGAATGAGCAGTTCTTC; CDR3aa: CASSFLAGVRNEQFF
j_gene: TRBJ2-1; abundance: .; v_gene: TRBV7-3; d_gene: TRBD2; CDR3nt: TGTGCCAGCAGCTTAACGGGGACTAGCGTATCAATCTTC; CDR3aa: CASSLTGTSVSIF
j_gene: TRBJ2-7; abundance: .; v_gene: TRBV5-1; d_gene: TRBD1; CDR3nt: TGCGCCAGCAGCTCCGGGACAGCGGACTACGAGCAGTACTTC; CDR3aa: CASSSGTADYEQYF
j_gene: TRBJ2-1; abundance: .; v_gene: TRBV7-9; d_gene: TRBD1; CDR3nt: TGTGCCAGCAGCTTAGAATACAGGGGGGCCGATGAGCAGTTCTTC; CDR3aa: CASSLEYRGADEQFF